Below, 10 T cell receptor beta chains from the same sample are listed, as sequenced in a study of T cell repertoires in cytomegalovirus infection. TCRdb analysed the reads with MiXCR anew, one entry per CDR3 protein. The repertoire holds 200,000 to 250,000 distinct CDR3 sequences, with approximately 22% as singletons. The sequenced sample was CD8+ T cells from PBMCs. The origin of the receptors is a human donor in good health (CMV status not recorded). Some clones in this sample may be carry-over from other donors' samples.

With respect to this clonotype: Being one base from a much bigger clone, this may be a read error. The chain couples TRBV10-3 to TRBJ2-5; TRBD1 matches 10 bases. With V trimmed by 3 bases and J by 5 bases, 9 bases remained unmatched. Germline V CDR1 and CDR2: ENHRY, SYGVKD. The CDR3 consists of 16 residues. CDR3 DNA: TGTGCCATCAGTGAAGTCGGGACAGGGGTGGAGGAGACCCAGTACTTC. Amino acids: CAISEVGTGVEETQYF.

This clonotype was counted between two and nine times. CDR3 amino acids: CASSLPGIPAGTQYF. CDR3 DNA sequence: TGTGCCAGCAGTTTACCTGGGATTCCTGCGGGTACGCAGTATTTT. The rearrangement links TRBV28 to TRBJ2-3; the D gene is possibly TRBD2 (5 bases). Germline CDR1 MDHEN, CDR2 SYDVKM. V lost 2 bases to trimming and J lost 8 bases, with 17 bases between them. CDR3 size: 15 residues.

This chain joins TRBV12-3 or TRBV12-4 and TRBJ2-6; weak D call: TRBD1 (6 bases). V lost 7 bases and J 12 bases, leaving 19 bases between the germline ends. The CDR3 is made up of 14 amino acids. As DNA, the CDR3 is TGTGCCAGCATAGGTACAGGGATTGTGTCCGTCCTGACTTTC. Protein product: CASIGTGIVSVLTF.

This clonotype was counted many times. Here the CDR3 reads CASSFGQGKGNEQYF. The CDR3 DNA is TGTGCCAGCAGCTTTGGACAGGGGAAAGGAAACGAGCAGTACTTC. The rearrangement links TRBV7-9 to TRBJ2-7; 9 bases match TRBD1. This CDR3 is 15 amino acids long. The ends lost 3 bases at V and 5 bases at J; junction bases unmatched: 8. Germline assignment: CDR1 SEHNR and CDR2 FQNEAQ (reference sequence).

J is TRBJ2-3 and V is TRBV29-1; D uncertain. V lost 6 bases and J lost 2, with 3 bases in between. CDR3 length equals 10 residues. Germline V gives CDR1 SQVTM, CDR2 ANQGSEA. The CDR3 DNA sequence: TGCAGCGTATTCACAGATACGCAGTATTTT. It translates to CSVFTDTQYF.

Ten or more counts support this clonotype. This chain connects TRBV7-9 to TRBJ2-7; D may be TRBD1 (6 bases). The V gene lost 4 bases and the J gene lost 3 bases, with 16 bases spanning the gap. Germline-derived CDR1 and CDR2 are SEHNR and FQNEAQ (reference sequence). The CDR3 extends over 15 amino acids. The CDR3 DNA follows: TGTGCCAGCAGCTACCGGGACATAGGGATCTACGAGCAGTACTTC. Its translation: CASSYRDIGIYEQYF.

There are a few counts of this clonotype. The chain links TRBV19 to TRBJ2-7; a possible D gene is TRBD2 (6 bases). CDR1 LNHDA and CDR2 SQIVND come from the germline V gene (reference sequence). The CDR3 loop spans 15 amino acids. Trimming left V 3 bases short and J 7 bases short, with 19 bases between. The CDR3 DNA reads as TGTGCCAGTAGTATCCGGGAGCCCCGAGTGGGGGAGCAGTACTTC. This sequence encodes CASSIREPRVGEQYF.

This chain joins TRBV24-1 and TRBJ2-1; 7 positions agree with TRBD2. This CDR3 is built from 15 residues. The V gene's germline CDR1 is KGHDR and CDR2 SFDVKD. The V segment lost 5 bases and the J segment 4 bases; nucleotides outside the gene matches: 7. The CDR3 spells CATSATSDGYNEQFF. DNA of the CDR3: TGTGCCACCAGTGCCACTAGCGATGGTTACAATGAGCAGTTCTTC.

This clonotype was counted only a few times. This chain uses TRBV2 with TRBJ2-5; 11 nucleotides agree with TRBD2. Losses at the gene ends were 6 bases for V and 1 base for J; bases not matched to a gene: 4. The germline V gene encodes CDR1 SNHLY and CDR2 FYNNEI. The CDR3 is made up of 15 amino acids. The chain's CDR3 is CASSATSGIQETQYF. CDR3 bases: TGTGCCAGCAGCGCGACTAGCGGGATCCAAGAGACCCAGTACTTC.

The chain recombines TRBV28 with TRBJ2-7; D not resolved. The V gene lost 2 bases and the J gene lost 1 base, with 12 bases spanning the gap. Germline-derived CDR1 and CDR2 are MDHEN and SYDVKM. CDR3 length: 15 residues. The chain's CDR3 is CASSLPPSGSYEQYF. CDR3 in DNA: TGTGCCAGCAGTTTACCCCCAAGTGGATCCTACGAGCAGTACTTC.